This note documents a single TCR beta chain sequence. What it recognizes is unknown. The table came from immunoSEQ multiplex PCR; TCRdb's copy has only in-frame clones and leaves some out. This table holds about 50,000 clones, 80% to 95% found once. The data derive from a study of graft-versus-host responses after intestinal transplantation. At the level of the study: All recipients got anti-thymocyte globulin induction, then tacrolimus and steroids for roughly three years. The study, taken as a whole, reports: In patients with graft-donor T cell macrochimerism, allograft graft-versus-host to host-versus-graft clonal ratios were high. Recipient marrow harbored GvH clones, some of which surfaced first in ileum or blood.

In germline, CDR1 is SGHRS, CDR2 YFSETQ. This CDR3 has 17 residues. V lost 4 bases and J lost 1; bases outside the gene matches: 6. The source of this sequence is a human donor who was the organ donor for an intestinal transplant. The chain couples TRBV5-1 to TRBJ1-6, with 9 bases lining up with TRBD1. Sequences were derived from unstimulated CD4+ T cells sorted from spleen or lymph node cells, sampled before transplant. The CDR3 bases are TGCGCCAGCAGCAGGGGACAGGGAATGTCCTATAATTCACCCCTCCACTTT. Encoded protein: CASSRGQGMSYNSPLHF.